The 18 T cell receptor beta chains below were found in one sample sequenced in a study of T cells after posttransplantation cyclophosphamide. Profiled with immunoSEQ multiplex PCR; TCRdb holds only in-frame clones, not every one. The table shows approximately 39,000 clones, with around four fifths occurring only once. Treatment was busulfan-fludarabine conditioning, a marrow graft, and cyclophosphamide on days +3 and +4. The source material was CD4+ T cells sorted from blood, sampled roughly 1,900 days after a stem cell transplant with posttransplant cyclophosphamide. Receptor source: a female patient aged 40-50 years who received an allogeneic stem cell transplant from a related donor, was CMV-positive, and had no GVHD. Some T cells may have originated in the graft donor.

The V and J genes are TRBV21-1 and TRBJ1-2; TRBD1 is taken as the D call from the table, unchecked against the DNA. TRBV21-1 is tagged as a pseudogene. The CDR3 covers 15 residues. CDR3 region: CASTYKLQGDYGYTF. In nucleotides, the CDR3 is TGTGCCAGCACCTACAAGTTACAGGGTGACTATGGCTACACCTTC.

This clone was detected once. The chain joins TRBV9 to TRBJ2-7; TRBD2 might be the D (6 bases). The germline V and J ends were trimmed by 2 bases and 7 bases, with 16 bases remaining between them. The CDR3 sequence is 14 residues long. The germline gives CDR1 SGDLS, CDR2 YYNGEE. DNA for the CDR3: TGTGCCAGCAGCGTTGGGACTTCCTCGGGAGAGCAGTACTTC. It is translated as CASSVGTSSGEQYF.

V and J are TRBV28 and TRBJ2-5; 16 nucleotides agree with TRBD2. Germline CDR1 is MDHEN and CDR2 is SYDVKM. CDR3 length: 18 residues. Losses at the gene ends were 3 bases for V and 5 bases for J; bases not matched to a gene: 9. CDR3 sequence: CASSLPGTSGGARETQYF. The CDR3 DNA reads as TGTGCCAGCAGTTTGCCCGGGACTAGCGGGGGGGCCCGGGAGACCCAGTACTTC.

The J gene is TRBJ1-6, the V gene TRBV13, with D maybe TRBD1 (5 bases). Trimming removed 0 bases from V and 8 bases from J, with 8 bases in between. The germline V gene encodes CDR1 PRHDT and CDR2 FYEKMQ (reference sequence). This CDR3 region has 14 residues. The CDR3 DNA reads TGTGCCAGCAGCTTAGGCGACAGAGATTCACCCCTCCACTTT. Its translation: CASSLGDRDSPLHF.

This clone appeared a few times. The rearrangement links TRBV7-9 to TRBJ1-1; D uncertain. Trimming removed 3 bases from V and 5 bases from J, with 13 bases in between. CDR3 size: 14 residues. Looked up from germline, CDR1 is SEHNR and CDR2 is FQNEAQ (reference sequence). CDR3 residues: CASSFPRDGTEAFF. The CDR3 DNA reads TGTGCCAGCAGCTTCCCCCGGGATGGGACTGAAGCTTTCTTT.

The rearrangement links TRBV5-6 to TRBJ2-7; tentatively, D is TRBD2 (6 bases). CDR1 is SGHDT, CDR2 YYEEEE, per germline. This CDR3 has 13 amino acids. V dropped 3 bases and J dropped 6 bases, with 13 bases sitting between them. DNA for the CDR3: TGTGCCAGCAGCTCCCGGGTGGGAGGCGAGCAGTACTTC. This encodes CASSSRVGGEQYF.

The rearrangement uses TRBV10-3 and TRBJ1-4; 9 bases match TRBD1. The CDR3 consists of 14 residues. J gave up 4 bases and V 4 bases, and 1 base lay outside the gene matches. Germline CDR1 ENHRY, CDR2 SYGVKD. The CDR3 protein is CAISGTGDNEKLFF. CDR3 coding DNA: TGTGCCATCAGTGGGACAGGGGATAATGAAAAACTGTTTTTT.

This chain links TRBV7-2 with TRBJ1-6; D uncertain. The V end was cut by 4 bases, the J end by 11 bases, with 15 bases between. The CDR3 spans 14 residues. CDR1 and CDR2 (germline): SGHTA, FQGNSA. DNA for the CDR3: TGTGCCAGCAGCTCCAGGACGATCGGGACACCCCTCCACTTT. It specifies CASSSRTIGTPLHF.

The V call is TRBV12-5, the J call TRBJ2-3, with TRBD1 identical over 8 bases. This CDR3 contains 16 residues. V lost 6 bases and J lost 1; bases outside the gene matches: 9. Germline V lookup: CDR1 LGHNT, CDR2 FRNRAP. The CDR3 region has the DNA TGTGCTAGTGGCCCTTTTTGGGGACAGGGCACAGATACGCAGTATTTT. Translating gives CASGPFWGQGTDTQYF.

With respect to this clone: The junction departs from germline at one end; a sequencing error may be responsible. The rearrangement links TRBV7-7 to TRBJ2-7; D remains ambiguous. Germline loops: CDR1 SSHAT, CDR2 FNYEAQ (reference sequence). This CDR3 comprises 14 residues. The CDR3 loop is CASSFPGSGYEQYF. DNA for the CDR3: TGTGCTAGCAGCTTTCCCGGGTCTGGCTACGAGCAGTACTTC.

This chain connects TRBV27 to TRBJ1-6; the D is unclear. The CDR3 sequence is 17 residues long. Trimming removed 6 bases at V and 0 bases at J, with 15 bases between. CDR1 is MNHEY and CDR2 is SMNVEV in the germline V gene (reference sequence). CDR3 sequence reads: CASSRRTGSSYNSPLHF. CDR3 nucleotide sequence: TGTGCCAGCAGCCGCCGGACTGGGAGCTCCTATAATTCACCCCTCCACTTT.

This sequence joins TRBV11-3 and TRBJ2-1; 8 bases are a match to TRBD2. Per the germline V gene, CDR1 is SGHNT and CDR2 is YENEEA. The CDR3 is made up of 15 amino acids. Trimming removed 1 base from V and 3 bases from J; junction bases left unmatched: 2. CDR3 residues: CASSLGAGGYNEQFF. CDR3 bases: TGTGCCAGCAGCTTAGGGGCGGGGGGCTACAATGAGCAGTTCTTC.

The rearrangement joins TRBV5-4 to TRBJ2-5, with 7 bases aligning to TRBD1. There are 13 residues in the CDR3. Trimming cost V 4 bases and J 2 bases; bases outside gene matches: 2. In germline, CDR1 is SGHNT, CDR2 YYREEE (reference sequence). CDR3 nucleotides: TGTGCCAGCAGCGGCAGGGGGCAAGAGACCCAGTACTTC. Amino acid sequence: CASSGRGQETQYF. Together with reference TRBV5-4 and TRBJ2-5, the CDR3 gives the full variable domain: ETGVTQSPTHLIKTRGQQVTLRCSSQSGHNTVSWYQQALGQGPQFIFQYYREEENGRGNFPPRFSGLQFPNYSSELNVNALELDDSALYLCASSGRGQETQYFGPGTRLLVL.

This clone occurred a few times. The CDR3 region has the DNA TGTGCCAGCAGTAAAGGAGTTAGGGGGACAGGGAGGGGATCCTATAATTCACCCCTCCACTTT. This encodes CASSKGVRGTGRGSYNSPLHF. The chain has TRBV6-1 and TRBJ1-6, with TRBD1 identical over 9 bases. Trimming cost V 5 bases and J 1 base; bases outside gene matches: 18. From germline, CDR1 is MNHNS and CDR2 SASEGT. There are 21 residues in the CDR3.

V is TRBV27 and J is TRBJ2-2, with D possibly TRBD2 on 5 matching bases. The germline V and J ends were trimmed by 5 bases and 4 bases, with 8 bases remaining between them. Germline loops: CDR1 MNHEY, CDR2 SMNVEV (reference sequence). This CDR3 contains 13 residues. CDR3 nucleotide sequence: TGTGCCAGCAGTGCGCTAGCCACCGGGGAGCTGTTTTTT. Protein: CASSALATGELFF.

This clone was seen only once. CDR3 in amino acids: CASSPATSVGAEAFF. The DNA for the CDR3 is TGTGCCAGCAGCCCAGCTACCTCGGTGGGCGCTGAAGCTTTCTTT. The V and J genes are TRBV7-9 and TRBJ1-1, with D hard to call. This CDR3 spans 15 amino acids. The V gene's germline CDR1 is SEHNR and CDR2 FQNEAQ (reference sequence). Between the trimmed V and J ends, which lost 5 bases and 6 bases, there was a span of 19 bases.

The V gene is TRBV5-1, the J gene TRBJ2-3; perhaps TRBD1 as D (5 bases). In germline, CDR1 is SGHRS, CDR2 YFSETQ. The V gene lost 0 bases and the J gene lost 3 bases, with 17 bases spanning the gap. The length of the CDR3 is 17 residues. The CDR3 here is CASSLGRAGWVTDTQYF. The CDR3 DNA follows: TGCGCCAGCAGCTTGGGTCGCGCAGGGTGGGTTACAGATACGCAGTATTTT.

The chain carries TRBV7-2 and TRBJ1-1; D is unclear. CDR3 length: 14 amino acids. Germline loops: CDR1 SGHTA, CDR2 FQGNSA. V lost 1 base and J lost 2, with 8 bases in between. The DNA of the CDR3 is TGTGCCAGCAGCTTAGGAGGTTTAAACACTGAAGCTTTCTTT. Encoded protein: CASSLGGLNTEAFF.